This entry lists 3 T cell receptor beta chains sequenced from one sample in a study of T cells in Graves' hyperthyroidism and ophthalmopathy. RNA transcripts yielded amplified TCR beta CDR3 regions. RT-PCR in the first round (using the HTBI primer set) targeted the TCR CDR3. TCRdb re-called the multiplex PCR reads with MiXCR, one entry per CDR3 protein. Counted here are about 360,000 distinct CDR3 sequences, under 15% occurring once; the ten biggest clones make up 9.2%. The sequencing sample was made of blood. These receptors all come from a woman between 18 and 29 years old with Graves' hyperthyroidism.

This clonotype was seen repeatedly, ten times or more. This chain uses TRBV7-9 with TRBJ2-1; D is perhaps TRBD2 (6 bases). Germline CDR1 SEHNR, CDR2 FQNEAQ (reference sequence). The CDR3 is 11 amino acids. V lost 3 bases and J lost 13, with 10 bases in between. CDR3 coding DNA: TGTGCCAGCAGCTTTGGACTAATACAGTTCTTC. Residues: CASSFGLIQFF.

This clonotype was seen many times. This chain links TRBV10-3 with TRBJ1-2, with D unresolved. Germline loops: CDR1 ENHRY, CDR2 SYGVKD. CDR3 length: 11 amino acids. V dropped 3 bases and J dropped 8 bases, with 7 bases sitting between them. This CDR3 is CAISDSLGYTF. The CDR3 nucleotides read TGTGCCATCAGTGACTCTCTCGGCTACACCTTC.

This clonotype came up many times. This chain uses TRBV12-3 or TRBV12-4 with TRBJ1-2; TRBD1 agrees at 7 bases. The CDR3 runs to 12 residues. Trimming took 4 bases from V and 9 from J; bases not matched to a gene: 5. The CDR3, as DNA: TGTGCCAGCAGTTCTTCAGGGGGACGCTACACCTTC. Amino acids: CASSSSGGRYTF.